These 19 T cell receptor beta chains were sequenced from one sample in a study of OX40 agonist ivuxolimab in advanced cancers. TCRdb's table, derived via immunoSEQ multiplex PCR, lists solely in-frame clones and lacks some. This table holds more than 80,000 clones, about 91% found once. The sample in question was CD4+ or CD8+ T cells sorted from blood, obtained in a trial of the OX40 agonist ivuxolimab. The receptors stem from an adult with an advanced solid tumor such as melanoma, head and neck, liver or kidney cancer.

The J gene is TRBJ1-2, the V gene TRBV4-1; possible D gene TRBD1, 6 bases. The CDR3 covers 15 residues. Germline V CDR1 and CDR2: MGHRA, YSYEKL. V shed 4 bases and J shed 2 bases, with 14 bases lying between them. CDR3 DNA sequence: TGCGCCAGCAGCCTCTGGGGGGCTACAAACTATGGCTACACCTTC. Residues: CASSLWGATNYGYTF.

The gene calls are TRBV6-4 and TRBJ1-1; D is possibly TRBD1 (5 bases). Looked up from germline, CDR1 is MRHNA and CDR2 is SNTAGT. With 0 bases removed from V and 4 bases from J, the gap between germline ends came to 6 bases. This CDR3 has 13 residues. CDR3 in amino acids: CASSDSRGTEAFF. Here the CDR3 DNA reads TGTGCCAGCAGTGACTCGAGGGGCACTGAAGCTTTCTTT.

Here the CDR3 DNA reads TGTGCCAGCAGTCCACAGGGGGCGAGCACTGAAGCTTTCTTT. This codes for CASSPQGASTEAFF. The chain recombines TRBV6-6 with TRBJ1-1; TRBD1 matches 9 bases. CDR3 length: 14 amino acids. V lost 5 bases and J lost 4; bases outside the gene matches: 5. The V gene's germline CDR1 is MNHNY and CDR2 SVGAGI (reference sequence).

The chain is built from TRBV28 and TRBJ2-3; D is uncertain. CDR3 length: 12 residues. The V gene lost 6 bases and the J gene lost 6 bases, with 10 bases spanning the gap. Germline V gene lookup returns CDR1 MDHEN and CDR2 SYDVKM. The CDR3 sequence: CASSVLSDTQYF. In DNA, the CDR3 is TGTGCCAGCAGCGTTTTGAGCGATACGCAGTATTTT.

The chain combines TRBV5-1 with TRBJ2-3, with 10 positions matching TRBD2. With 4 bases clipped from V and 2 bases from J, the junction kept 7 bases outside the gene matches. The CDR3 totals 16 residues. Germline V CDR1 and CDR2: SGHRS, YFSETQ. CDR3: CASSIGTSANTDTQYF. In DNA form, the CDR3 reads TGCGCCAGCAGCATCGGGACTAGCGCGAACACAGATACGCAGTATTTT.

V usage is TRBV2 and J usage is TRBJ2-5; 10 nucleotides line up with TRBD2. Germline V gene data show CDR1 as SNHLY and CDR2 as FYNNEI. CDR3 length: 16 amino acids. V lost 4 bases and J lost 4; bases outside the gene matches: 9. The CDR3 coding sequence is TGTGCCAGCAGTGGCGGGACTAGCGCGGCTTTAGAGACCCAGTACTTC. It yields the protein CASSGGTSAALETQYF.

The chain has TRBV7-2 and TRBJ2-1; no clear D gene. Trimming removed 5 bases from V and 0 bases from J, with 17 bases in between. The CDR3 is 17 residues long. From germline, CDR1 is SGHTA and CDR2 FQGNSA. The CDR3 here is CASSQRTALSSYNEQFF. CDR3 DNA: TGTGCCAGCAGCCAACGGACGGCTCTGAGCTCCTACAATGAGCAGTTCTTC.

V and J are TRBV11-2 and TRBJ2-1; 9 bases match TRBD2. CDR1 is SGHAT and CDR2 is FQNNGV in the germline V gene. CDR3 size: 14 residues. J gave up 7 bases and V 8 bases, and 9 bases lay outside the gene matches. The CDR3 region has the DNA TGTGCCAGCTCGTCGCGGGAGGGCCATAATGAGCAGTTCTTC. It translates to CASSSREGHNEQFF.

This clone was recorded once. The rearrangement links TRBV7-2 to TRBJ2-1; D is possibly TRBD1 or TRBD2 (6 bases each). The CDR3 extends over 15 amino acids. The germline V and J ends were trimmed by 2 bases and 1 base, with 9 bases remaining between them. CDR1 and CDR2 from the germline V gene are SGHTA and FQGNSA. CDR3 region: CASSLTGRSYNEQFF. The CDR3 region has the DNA TGTGCCAGCAGCTTAACAGGGAGGTCCTACAATGAGCAGTTCTTC.

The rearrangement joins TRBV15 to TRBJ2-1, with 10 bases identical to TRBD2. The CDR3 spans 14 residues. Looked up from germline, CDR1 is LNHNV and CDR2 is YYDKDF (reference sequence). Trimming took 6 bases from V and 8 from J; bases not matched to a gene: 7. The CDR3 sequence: CATSLAGEKDEQFF. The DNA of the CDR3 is TGTGCCACCAGTCTAGCGGGAGAGAAGGATGAGCAGTTCTTC.

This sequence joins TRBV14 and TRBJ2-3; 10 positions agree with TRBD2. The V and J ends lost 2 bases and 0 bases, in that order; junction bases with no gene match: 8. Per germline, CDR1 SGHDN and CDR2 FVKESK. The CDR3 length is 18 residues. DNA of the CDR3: TGTGCCAGCAGCCAACTCAGGTCTAGCGGGAGAAGCACAGATACGCAGTATTTT. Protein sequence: CASSQLRSSGRSTDTQYF.

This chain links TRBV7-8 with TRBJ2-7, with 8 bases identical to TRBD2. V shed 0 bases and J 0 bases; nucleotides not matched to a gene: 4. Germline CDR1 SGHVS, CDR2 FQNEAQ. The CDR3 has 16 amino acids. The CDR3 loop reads CASSLAVAGGSYEQYF. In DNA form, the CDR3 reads TGTGCCAGCAGCTTAGCCGTGGCGGGAGGCTCCTACGAGCAGTACTTC.

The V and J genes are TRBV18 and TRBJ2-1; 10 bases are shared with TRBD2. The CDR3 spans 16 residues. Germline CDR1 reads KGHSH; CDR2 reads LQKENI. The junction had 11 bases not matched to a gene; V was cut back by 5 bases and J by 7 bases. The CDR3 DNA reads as TGTGCCAGCTCAAGATCCGGGACTAGCGTATTGAATGAGCAGTTCTTC. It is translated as CASSRSGTSVLNEQFF.

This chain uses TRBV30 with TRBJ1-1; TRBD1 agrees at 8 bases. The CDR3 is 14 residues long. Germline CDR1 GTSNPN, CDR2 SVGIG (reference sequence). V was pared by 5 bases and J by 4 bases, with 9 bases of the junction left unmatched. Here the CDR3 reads CAWATQGVVTEAFF. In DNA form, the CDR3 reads TGTGCCTGGGCTACACAGGGGGTTGTCACTGAAGCTTTCTTT.

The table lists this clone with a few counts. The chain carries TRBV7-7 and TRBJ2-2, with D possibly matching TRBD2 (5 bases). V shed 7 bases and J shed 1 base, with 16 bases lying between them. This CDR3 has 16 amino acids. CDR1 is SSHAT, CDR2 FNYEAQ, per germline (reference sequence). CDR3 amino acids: CASTPGRFVNTGELFF. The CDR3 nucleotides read TGTGCCAGCACCCCGGGAAGGTTCGTGAACACCGGGGAGCTGTTTTTT.

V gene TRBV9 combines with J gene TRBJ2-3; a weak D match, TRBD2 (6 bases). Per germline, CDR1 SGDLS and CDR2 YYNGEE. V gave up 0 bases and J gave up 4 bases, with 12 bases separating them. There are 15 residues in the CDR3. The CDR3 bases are TGTGCCAGCAGCGTAGACAGCGGACTACCAGATACGCAGTATTTT. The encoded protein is CASSVDSGLPDTQYF.

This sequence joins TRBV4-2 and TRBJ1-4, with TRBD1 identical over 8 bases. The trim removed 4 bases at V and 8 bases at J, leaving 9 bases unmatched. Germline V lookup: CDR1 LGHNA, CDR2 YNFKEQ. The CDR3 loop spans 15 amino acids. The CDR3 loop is CASSPTQGANEKLFF. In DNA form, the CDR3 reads TGTGCCAGCAGCCCGACTCAGGGGGCGAACGAAAAACTGTTTTTT.

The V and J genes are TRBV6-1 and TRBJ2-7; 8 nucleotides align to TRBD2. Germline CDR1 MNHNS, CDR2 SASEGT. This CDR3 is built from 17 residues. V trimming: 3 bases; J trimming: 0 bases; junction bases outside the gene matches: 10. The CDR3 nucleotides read TGTGCCAGCAGTGATACGAGCGGGAGTCGACCCTCCTACGAGCAGTACTTC. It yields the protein CASSDTSGSRPSYEQYF.

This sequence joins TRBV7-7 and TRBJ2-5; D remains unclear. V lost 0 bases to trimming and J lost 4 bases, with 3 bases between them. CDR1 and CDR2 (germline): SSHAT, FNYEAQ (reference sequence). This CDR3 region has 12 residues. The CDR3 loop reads CASSLAGETQYF. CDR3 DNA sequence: TGTGCCAGCAGCTTAGCGGGAGAGACCCAGTACTTC. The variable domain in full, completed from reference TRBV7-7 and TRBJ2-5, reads GAGVSQSPRYKVTKRGQDVTLRCDPISSHATLYWYQQALGQGPEFLTYFNYEAQPDKSGLPSDRFSAERPEGSISTLTIQRTEQRDSAMYRCASSLAGETQYFGPGTRLLVL.